A selection of T cell receptor beta chains follows, all from one sample in a study of siplizumab effects on memory and regulatory T cells. The method was immunoSEQ multiplex PCR; TCRdb's version includes in-frame clones alone and lacks a portion of them. Of about 40,000 clones detected, about 89% appear once; the ten largest clones hold around 0.25%. Source material: naive CD4+ T cells sorted from blood. The receptors derive from a human donor in good health. Each CDR3 is given with its conserved first and last residue. Fields, in order: J gene, clone size, V gene, D gene, CDR3 DNA, CDR3 protein. A D gene is named only where the DNA matches it firmly. Only some rows state a clone size, as once, few, many or a class for expanded clones.

j_call: TRBJ2-7; clone_size: -; v_call: TRBV6-1; d_call: -; cdr3_nt: TGTGCCAGCAGCCCCGAATTCTACGAGCAGTACTTC; cdr3_aa: CASSPEFYEQYF
j_call: TRBJ2-2; clone_size: few; v_call: TRBV7-2; d_call: -; cdr3_nt: TGTGCCAGCAGCCCCGCGCGGGAGCTGTTTTTT; cdr3_aa: CASSPARELFF
j_call: TRBJ1-2; clone_size: -; v_call: TRBV7-2; d_call: -; cdr3_nt: TGTGCCAGCAGCCCAGTAGTCTATGGCTACACCTTC; cdr3_aa: CASSPVVYGYTF
j_call: TRBJ2-1; clone_size: -; v_call: TRBV27; d_call: -; cdr3_nt: TGTGCCAGCAGTCCTCCTGATGCAGGGGACAATGAGCAGTTCTTC; cdr3_aa: CASSPPDAGDNEQFF
j_call: TRBJ2-3; clone_size: -; v_call: TRBV5-1; d_call: -; cdr3_nt: TGCGCCAGCAGCTCGGCAACGGCGGGAGATACGCAGTATTTT; cdr3_aa: CASSSATAGDTQYF
j_call: TRBJ2-7; clone_size: -; v_call: TRBV18; d_call: -; cdr3_nt: TGTGCCAGCTCACCAGGGACCAGCTACGAGCAGTACTTC; cdr3_aa: CASSPGTSYEQYF
j_call: TRBJ2-7; clone_size: -; v_call: TRBV27; d_call: TRBD1; cdr3_nt: TGTGCCAGCAGGCGGACAGGCCCAACCTACGAGCAGTACTTC; cdr3_aa: CASRRTGPTYEQYF
j_call: TRBJ2-1; clone_size: -; v_call: TRBV19; d_call: -; cdr3_nt: TGTGCCAGTAGTTTAGGACAGAGCTCCTACAATGAGCAGTTCTTC; cdr3_aa: CASSLGQSSYNEQFF
j_call: TRBJ1-1; clone_size: few; v_call: TRBV30; d_call: -; cdr3_nt: TGTGCCCCAAGAACGAGGAGGGACGCTTTCTTT; cdr3_aa: CAPRTRRDAFF
j_call: TRBJ2-7; clone_size: -; v_call: TRBV6-5; d_call: -; cdr3_nt: TGTGCCAGCATCAGGGCGAAGCGAACCTCCTACGAGCAGTACTTC; cdr3_aa: CASIRAKRTSYEQYF
j_call: TRBJ2-7; clone_size: -; v_call: TRBV11-3; d_call: -; cdr3_nt: TGTGCCAGCAGCTTCGGGGCCAACTACGAGCAGTACTTC; cdr3_aa: CASSFGANYEQYF
j_call: TRBJ1-4; clone_size: -; v_call: TRBV18; d_call: -; cdr3_nt: TGTGCCAGCTCACCGGGGGAGCTAAAGGAAAAACTGTTTTTT; cdr3_aa: CASSPGELKEKLFF
j_call: TRBJ2-6; clone_size: -; v_call: TRBV19; d_call: TRBD1; cdr3_nt: TGTGCCAGTTGGGACAGGGGATTCGCCGCTGGGGCCAACGTCCTGACTTTC; cdr3_aa: CASWDRGFAAGANVLTF
j_call: TRBJ2-7; clone_size: -; v_call: TRBV7-9; d_call: TRBD1; cdr3_nt: TGTGCCAGCATCGCTACAGGGGTTCTCGACGAGCAGTACTTC; cdr3_aa: CASIATGVLDEQYF
j_call: TRBJ1-6; clone_size: once; v_call: TRBV4-2; d_call: TRBD1; cdr3_nt: TGTGCCAGCAGCCGACCACTCGGGACAGCAGGGGGCGGATATAATTCACCCCTCCACTTT; cdr3_aa: CASSRPLGTAGGGYNSPLHF
j_call: TRBJ1-5; clone_size: -; v_call: TRBV2; d_call: -; cdr3_nt: TGTGCCAGCAGTGTTCATAGCGTTAATAGCAATCAGCCCCAGCATTTT; cdr3_aa: CASSVHSVNSNQPQHF
j_call: TRBJ2-6; clone_size: -; v_call: TRBV9; d_call: -; cdr3_nt: TGTGCCAGCAGCACCGACAGAGTTAACTCTGGGGCCAACGTCCTGACTTTC; cdr3_aa: CASSTDRVNSGANVLTF
j_call: TRBJ2-7; clone_size: -; v_call: TRBV5-5; d_call: -; cdr3_nt: TGTGCCAGCAGCTTGGGACTAGACAGGCTAGCCTACGAGCAGTACTTC; cdr3_aa: CASSLGLDRLAYEQYF
j_call: TRBJ1-3; clone_size: -; v_call: TRBV5-4; d_call: -; cdr3_nt: TGTGCCAGCAGCGCCGGACACTCTGGAAACACCATATATTTT; cdr3_aa: CASSAGHSGNTIYF
j_call: TRBJ1-3; clone_size: -; v_call: TRBV5-1; d_call: -; cdr3_nt: TGCGCCAGCAGCGGAGGGAGCTCTGGAAACACCATATATTTT; cdr3_aa: CASSGGSSGNTIYF
j_call: TRBJ1-3; clone_size: once; v_call: TRBV18; d_call: -; cdr3_nt: TGTGCCAGCTCACCTCAGGAGTCTGGAAACACCATATATTTT; cdr3_aa: CASSPQESGNTIYF
j_call: TRBJ2-5; clone_size: -; v_call: TRBV2; d_call: -; cdr3_nt: TGTGCCAGCAGTGAAGCTGCAGGGCGGGAGACCCAGTACTTC; cdr3_aa: CASSEAAGRETQYF
j_call: TRBJ2-1; clone_size: -; v_call: TRBV18; d_call: TRBD2; cdr3_nt: TGTGCCAGCTCACCACCGGCTAGCGGGTACAATGAGCAGTTCTTC; cdr3_aa: CASSPPASGYNEQFF
j_call: TRBJ1-3; clone_size: -; v_call: TRBV19; d_call: -; cdr3_nt: TGTGCCAGTAGTTTGAGATACTCTGGAAACACCATATATTTT; cdr3_aa: CASSLRYSGNTIYF
j_call: TRBJ1-2; clone_size: -; v_call: TRBV18; d_call: -; cdr3_nt: TGTGCCAGCTCATCGTCTGTGGGCTACACCTTC; cdr3_aa: CASSSSVGYTF
j_call: TRBJ1-5; clone_size: -; v_call: TRBV6-5; d_call: -; cdr3_nt: TGTGCCAGCAGTTACGGCGGGGATAACATCTTTTCTCTTTTT; cdr3_aa: CASSYGGDNIFSLF
j_call: TRBJ2-7; clone_size: once; v_call: TRBV12-5; d_call: -; cdr3_nt: TGTGCTAGTGGTTTGGACTCCTACGAGCAGTACTTC; cdr3_aa: CASGLDSYEQYF
j_call: TRBJ2-7; clone_size: -; v_call: TRBV7-3; d_call: -; cdr3_nt: TGTGCCAGCAGCTTATCCGGGAGCAACGAGCAGTACTTC; cdr3_aa: CASSLSGSNEQYF
j_call: TRBJ2-2; clone_size: -; v_call: TRBV6-1; d_call: TRBD2; cdr3_nt: TGTGCCACCTGGCGGGGGGGAAACACCGGGGAGCTGTTTTTT; cdr3_aa: CATWRGGNTGELFF
j_call: TRBJ2-3; clone_size: -; v_call: TRBV5-1; d_call: TRBD1; cdr3_nt: TGCGCCAGCAGCTCGACAGGGCCTCTCACAGATACGCAGTATTTT; cdr3_aa: CASSSTGPLTDTQYF
j_call: TRBJ2-7; clone_size: -; v_call: TRBV7-3; d_call: -; cdr3_nt: TGCGCCAGCAGCCAAGAATGGACAGCGAGCTCCTACGAGCAGTACTTC; cdr3_aa: CASSQEWTASSYEQYF
j_call: TRBJ1-6; clone_size: -; v_call: TRBV30; d_call: -; cdr3_nt: TGTGCCTGGACGTTTCCCGGCCTGGGGGATTCACCCCTCCACTTT; cdr3_aa: CAWTFPGLGDSPLHF
j_call: TRBJ1-4; clone_size: -; v_call: TRBV18; d_call: TRBD1; cdr3_nt: TGTGCCAGCTCACCACCCGGGACAGGGAGTGAAAAACTGTTTTTT; cdr3_aa: CASSPPGTGSEKLFF
j_call: TRBJ1-3; clone_size: once; v_call: TRBV5-1; d_call: -; cdr3_nt: TGCGCCAGCAGCTCCGCAGGAAAATCTCTACAAGACACCATATATTTT; cdr3_aa: CASSSAGKSLQDTIYF
j_call: TRBJ1-5; clone_size: -; v_call: TRBV7-9; d_call: -; cdr3_nt: TGTGCCAGCAGCTTAACAGAGCACAATCAGCCCCAGCATTTT; cdr3_aa: CASSLTEHNQPQHF